These T cell receptor beta chains were read from a single sample in a study of blood T cell repertoires in COVID-19. Method: immunoSEQ multiplex PCR; TCRdb's copy keeps in-frame clones and lacks some. The sample holds about 220,000 clones, 65% to 85% seen once. Sequencing was carried out using PBMCs or T cells enriched from blood (not recorded which). Receptor source: a woman aged 55-70 years who had recovered from COVID-19. CDR3s include the opening cysteine and the closing phenylalanine or tryptophan. Each record gives: clone size, D gene, V gene, J gene, CDR3 DNA, CDR3 protein. D genes are given only for firm matches. Clone size appears in some rows only: once, few, many, or a class for an expanded clone.

.	TRBD1	TRBV5-1	TRBJ1-4	TGCGCCAGCAGCCAGGGACAGGGACTTAATGAAAAACTGTTTTTT	CASSQGQGLNEKLFF
.	TRBD1	TRBV5-4	TRBJ1-3	TGTGCCAGCAGCTCGGACAGGGGCGCTGGAAACACCATATATTTT	CASSSDRGAGNTIYF
.	TRBD1	TRBV7-9	TRBJ1-2	TGTGCCAGCAGCCCGGACCGGGACAGGGCCTATGGCTACACCTTC	CASSPDRDRAYGYTF
.	.	TRBV11-2	TRBJ2-5	TGTGCCAGCAGCCTGGCCAGGGAAAGAAAGACCCAGTACTTC	CASSLARERKTQYF
few	TRBD2	TRBV5-1	TRBJ2-7	TGCGCCAGCAGCCCTACAGCGGGGACTAACTACGAGCAGTACTTC	CASSPTAGTNYEQYF
.	.	TRBV15	TRBJ2-5	TGTGCCACCAGTCCAGGGGGGTCGGCAGAGACCCAGTACTTC	CATSPGGSAETQYF
few	.	TRBV29-1	TRBJ2-1	TGCAGCGTTCACCAGGGGGGGACAGGAGTCTACAATGAGCAGTTCTTC	CSVHQGGTGVYNEQFF
.	.	TRBV11-2	TRBJ2-7	TGTGCCAGCAGCTTTCGGCGGGGTCTCTACGAGCAGTACTTC	CASSFRRGLYEQYF
.	.	TRBV5-6	TRBJ2-5	TGTGCCAGCAGTCGAAACAGGGTAGAGACCCAGTACTTC	CASSRNRVETQYF
.	.	TRBV30	TRBJ2-3	TGTGCCTGGGCTAGAGGAGGCGGGACAGATACGCAGTATTTT	CAWARGGGTDTQYF
.	TRBD1	TRBV5-1	TRBJ1-2	TGCGCCAGCAGCCCATCGACAGGGGTCGGCTACACCTTC	CASSPSTGVGYTF
.	TRBD2	TRBV9	TRBJ2-1	TGTGCCAGCAGCGTAGAAGAGCGGGGGGTGATTCGGTTCTTC	CASSVEERGVIRFF
.	TRBD1	TRBV7-2	TRBJ2-1	TGTGCCAGCAGCTTAGCGACCCTAAGTGCGACAGGGACCGACTACAATGAGCAGTTCTTC	CASSLATLSATGTDYNEQFF
.	.	TRBV19	TRBJ2-1	TGTGCCAGTAGTATAGATGCCGGGAACAATGAGCAGTTCTTC	CASSIDAGNNEQFF
.	TRBD1	TRBV19	TRBJ2-1	TGTGCCAGTAGTATATCAGGGGGCGGCTACAATGAGCAGTTCTTC	CASSISGGGYNEQFF